What follows are 20 T cell receptor beta chains derived from one specimen sequenced in a study of T cell repertoires in cytomegalovirus infection. TCRdb re-derived calls from the reads in MiXCR, one entry per CDR3 protein. The table shows 200,000 to 300,000 distinct CDR3 sequences, with approximately 13% occurring only once. The specimen sequenced was PBMCs. The receptor set was obtained from a human donor in good health (CMV status not recorded). Some clones in this sample may be carry-over from other donors' samples.

This clonotype was observed a few times. The chain combines TRBV5-6 with TRBJ2-5; 8 bases are shared with TRBD1. The CDR3 consists of 16 residues. The V and J ends lost 0 bases and 5 bases, in that order; junction bases with no gene match: 9. Germline CDR1 reads SGHDT; CDR2 reads YYEEEE. CDR3 DNA: TGTGCCAGCAGCTTGGGGTTAGGACAGGGATGGGAGACCCAGTACTTC. Protein sequence: CASSLGLGQGWETQYF.

This clonotype was counted ten times or more. The rearrangement joins TRBV7-2 to TRBJ2-7; 7 bases line up with TRBD2. The length of the CDR3 is 15 residues. J was trimmed by 5 bases and V by 5 bases; bases with no gene match: 12. Germline CDR1 reads SGHTA; CDR2 reads FQGNSA. The CDR3 DNA is TGTGCCAGCAGCCCTCCGGGCGGGAGTCTAAACGAGCAGTACTTC. It translates to CASSPPGGSLNEQYF.

The CDR3 protein is CASSIEGLRRHGELFF. Written as DNA, the CDR3 is TGTGCCAGTAGTATTGAAGGCTTAAGGCGTCACGGGGAGCTGTTTTTT. The J gene is TRBJ2-2, the V gene TRBV19, with unresolved D. Germline V lookup: CDR1 LNHDA, CDR2 SQIVND (reference sequence). The germline V and J ends were trimmed by 3 bases and 7 bases, with 18 bases remaining between them. This CDR3 is built from 16 residues.

This chain uses TRBV30 with TRBJ2-2; 8 bases line up with TRBD1. The CDR3 is 16 residues long. Per the germline V gene, CDR1 is GTSNPN and CDR2 is SVGIG (reference sequence). J gave up 2 bases and V 3 bases, and 8 bases lay outside the gene matches. The CDR3 nucleotides read TGTGCCTGGAGGGACAACAGGGGGGAAAACACCGGGGAGCTGTTTTTT. Its translation: CAWRDNRGENTGELFF.

This clonotype was detected ten times or more. The chain is built from TRBV7-2 and TRBJ2-7; a possible D gene is TRBD2 (5 bases). The germline V gene encodes CDR1 SGHTA and CDR2 FQGNSA. The CDR3 has 14 residues. The germline V and J ends were trimmed by 1 base and 3 bases, with 10 bases remaining between them. CDR3 protein: CASSLGGLLYEQYF. The CDR3, as DNA: TGTGCCAGCAGCTTAGGAGGGCTTCTCTACGAGCAGTACTTC.

This clonotype appeared a few times. This rearrangement joins TRBV28 to TRBJ2-1; D remains unclear. This CDR3 has 11 residues. Germline-derived CDR1 and CDR2 are MDHEN and SYDVKM. The V gene lost 9 bases and the J gene lost 3 bases, with 6 bases spanning the gap. The CDR3 DNA reads TGTGCCAGTGACAACTACAATGAGCAGTTCTTC. The encoded protein is CASDNYNEQFF.

The chain recombines TRBV9 with TRBJ2-7; D unresolved. The germline V gene encodes CDR1 SGDLS and CDR2 YYNGEE. CDR3 length: 13 amino acids. V was clipped by 2 bases and J by 0 bases, with 6 bases between them. Written as DNA, the CDR3 is TGTGCCAGCAGCGTCTCCCCCTCCTACGAGCAGTACTTC. Translating gives CASSVSPSYEQYF.

This clonotype was observed a single time. The chain has TRBV19 and TRBJ2-3, with 13 bases identical to TRBD2. Germline CDR1 LNHDA, CDR2 SQIVND (reference sequence). CDR3 size: 14 residues. Germline trimming cut 8 bases from V and 6 bases from J; bases unmatched to any gene: 5. CDR3 nucleotide sequence: TGTGCCAGTCAACTAGCGGGAGGGAGGGATACGCAGTATTTT. This gives the protein CASQLAGGRDTQYF.

This clonotype has a count of ten or more. V gene TRBV7-2 combines with J gene TRBJ1-3; 7 nucleotides line up with TRBD1. This CDR3 has 16 residues. Trimming cost V 5 bases and J 0 bases; bases outside gene matches: 7. Per the germline V gene, CDR1 is SGHTA and CDR2 is FQGNSA. The CDR3: CASSVQGGNSGNTIYF. For the CDR3, the DNA is TGTGCCAGCAGCGTTCAGGGGGGGAACTCTGGAAACACCATATATTTT.

The chain couples TRBV24-1 to TRBJ2-1; TRBD2 might be the D (6 bases). The CDR3 sequence is 13 residues long. Trimming pared 3 bases from V and 15 bases from J, leaving 17 bases between. The germline V gene has CDR1 KGHDR and CDR2 SFDVKD. CDR3 in DNA: TGTGCCACCAGTGATGCCCGGGAGAATGGTCGGTTCTTC. This sequence encodes CATSDARENGRFF.

This clonotype has more than one count but fewer than ten. This chain links TRBV6-2 or TRBV6-3 with TRBJ2-3, with 12 bases that match TRBD2. The CDR3 is 16 amino acids. V lost 2 bases and J lost 9; bases outside the gene matches: 9. Germline V CDR1 and CDR2: MNHEY, SVGEGT. The CDR3 bases are TGTGCCAGCAGTTACGGGGCTAGCGGGAGGGCCGACACGCAGTATTTT. Residues: CASSYGASGRADTQYF.

The V call is TRBV4-2, the J call TRBJ1-1; 11 nucleotides align to TRBD1. Germline V gene data show CDR1 as LGHNA and CDR2 as YNFKEQ. V lost 5 bases to trimming and J lost 5 bases; unmatched junction nucleotides: 7. This CDR3 is built from 15 residues. In DNA, the CDR3 is TGTGCCAGCAGCAAACCGGGACAGGGGGAGACTGAAGCTTTCTTT. This gives the protein CASSKPGQGETEAFF.

This clonotype was recorded many times. This chain links TRBV24-1 with TRBJ2-5, with D possibly matching TRBD2 (6 bases). V lost 12 bases and J 2 bases, leaving 18 bases between the germline ends. This CDR3 region has 14 residues. Per the germline V gene, CDR1 is KGHDR and CDR2 is SFDVKD. CDR3 residues: CAGGTVGFQETQYF. The CDR3 DNA sequence: TGTGCCGGGGGGACGGTCGGTTTTCAAGAGACCCAGTACTTC.

This clonotype was seen repeatedly, ten times or more. DNA for the CDR3: TGTGCCAGCAGCTTATGGAAGGGCTCTTCTGGAAACACCATATATTTT. Translating gives CASSLWKGSSGNTIYF. The chain links TRBV7-9 to TRBJ1-3, with D unclear. Per the germline V gene, CDR1 is SEHNR and CDR2 is FQNEAQ (reference sequence). CDR3 length: 16 residues. Trimming removed 2 bases from V and 1 base from J, with 12 bases in between.

This clonotype was recorded at least ten times. This chain joins TRBV7-2 and TRBJ1-5; D gene unclear. From germline, CDR1 is SGHTA and CDR2 FQGNSA. V was shortened by 5 bases and J by 3 bases, with 14 bases between the two germline ends. CDR3 length: 15 residues. The CDR3 DNA reads as TGTGCCAGCAGCCCTCGCCGGCAGGACAATCAGCCCCAGCATTTT. Amino acids: CASSPRRQDNQPQHF.

This chain joins TRBV6-2 or TRBV6-3 and TRBJ2-4, with D tentatively TRBD2 (7 bases). Trimming stripped 5 bases from V and 0 bases from J, with 17 bases between. Germline-derived CDR1 and CDR2 are MNHEY and SVGEGT. The CDR3 contains 17 residues. Here the CDR3 DNA reads TGTGCCAGCAGTCCGGCGGGGGCAAGTCTAGCCAAAAACATTCAGTACTTC. The encoded protein is CASSPAGASLAKNIQYF.

In this sample, this clonotype turned up many times. J is TRBJ1-2 and V is TRBV7-3; 7 nucleotides match TRBD1. The germline V gene has CDR1 SGHTA and CDR2 FQGTGA. Germline trimming cut 5 bases from V and 3 bases from J; bases unmatched to any gene: 3. The CDR3 runs to 13 residues. CDR3 sequence (DNA): TGTGCCAGCAGCCAAGGGACAGACTATGGCTACACCTTC. It is translated as CASSQGTDYGYTF.

This clonotype was counted at least ten times. The gene calls are TRBV19 and TRBJ2-3; TRBD2 might be the D (5 bases). Germline lookup yields CDR1 LNHDA and CDR2 SQIVND (reference sequence). With 3 bases removed from V and 4 bases from J, the gap between germline ends came to 8 bases. There are 13 residues in the CDR3. This CDR3 is CASSIGVPDTQYF. The CDR3 DNA reads TGTGCCAGTAGTATCGGGGTCCCAGATACGCAGTATTTT.

The V and J genes are TRBV29-1 and TRBJ2-1, with 7 bases matching TRBD1. From germline, CDR1 is SQVTM and CDR2 ANQGSEA. V was pared by 3 bases and J by 3 bases, with 17 bases of the junction left unmatched. The CDR3 is 18 amino acids. The CDR3 region is CSVDMGAKRGQYYNEQFF. The CDR3 region has the DNA TGCAGCGTTGATATGGGCGCCAAAAGGGGGCAATACTACAATGAGCAGTTCTTC.

This clonotype was counted at least ten times. The J gene is TRBJ2-5, the V gene TRBV7-3; TRBD2 is a possible D gene (6 bases). Germline lookup yields CDR1 SGHTA and CDR2 FQGTGA. CDR3 size: 14 residues. Trimming left V 2 bases short and J 5 bases short, with 12 bases between. The CDR3 here is CASSLAGGVETQYF. The CDR3 coding sequence is TGTGCCAGCAGCTTAGCGGGCGGGGTCGAGACCCAGTACTTC.